The T cell receptor (beta chain) described here comes from a study of shared clonotypes between healthy human individuals. TCRdb's table, derived via immunoSEQ multiplex PCR, lists solely in-frame clones and lacks some. This sample has approximately 2,000,000 clones; around 92% occur once, and the top ten carry 0.37%. As concerns this clone: Its target is unknown.

General observations from the study: Rarefaction analysis demonstrated incomplete sorted-subset sequencing notwithstanding large depth.

Trimming removed 8 bases from V and 0 bases from J; junction bases left unmatched: 13. CDR1 is MNHEY and CDR2 is SMNVEV in the germline V gene (reference sequence). The CDR3 sequence is 18 residues long. The source of this sequence is a man younger than 35 in good health. Some clones in this sample may be carry-over from other donors' samples. The source material was naive CD4+ T cells from PBMCs. Noted subset: CD45RA+ positively selected. The gene calls are TRBV27 and TRBJ2-1; 10 bases align to TRBD2. The CDR3 nucleotides are TGTGCCAGCCGAGGGATACTAGCGGGACCCTACTCCTACAATGAGCAGTTCTTC. This translates into CASRGILAGPYSYNEQFF.